This T cell receptor beta chain was captured in a study of blood T cell repertoires in COVID-19. At the level of the study: COVID-19 samples, acute and convalescent, were from the United States, Italy and Spain. Sources were T cells, B-cell-depleted T cells, or PBMCs; the material itself was cDNA or gDNA.

Original data processing: Reference gene primers were amplified, and this amplification served to estimate nucleated cell counts. Only in-frame clones appear in the TCRdb table, and some are missing; sequencing was by immunoSEQ multiplex PCR. V, J and clone size are those of that table, while D and trimming were read from the DNA. The sample contains 100,000 to 150,000 clones, 81% of which appear only once. The material sequenced was peripheral blood. The clonotype was recovered from a young man with COVID-19, enrolled during active disease.

The CDR3 bases are TGTGCCAGCAGCTCTTCGGACAGGGGACATCAGCCCCAGCATTTT. Translated: CASSSSDRGHQPQHF. The chain carries TRBV5-6 and TRBJ1-5, with 9 bases identical to TRBD1. The CDR3 covers 15 residues. From germline, CDR1 is SGHDT and CDR2 YYEEEE. Unmatched junction bases numbered 6, after V lost 3 bases and J lost 5 bases.